The TCR beta chain under discussion was sequenced for a study of tumor-infiltrating lymphocytes in primary liver carcinoma. About the research overall: Participating patients were men and women between 30 and 69 years old. The study, taken as a whole, reports: Tumor top-250-clone fraction significantly exceeded that of blood (p = 0.039). Tumor-adjacent and tumor-blood pairs shared less of their repertoires than tumor region pairs shared.

The authors took blood RNA from unsorted whole blood and also extracted germline DNA. HBV chronically infected the treatment-naive patients. Comments on this clonotype: Its target is unknown. A junction boundary mismatches the germline segment, possibly from a read error.

This CDR3 contains 14 residues. The germline CDR1 and CDR2 sequences are SGHAT and FQNNGV. With a constant-region primer, TCR beta cDNA was made from approximately 500 ng of total RNA. Generation of the TCR beta libraries relied on three nested multiplex PCR rounds using slightly modified ARM-PCR. For around 9 cycles apiece, the opening two PCR rounds ran with TRBV1-TRBV30 forward primers and a C-beta reverse primer. TCRdb ran MiXCR on the multiplex PCR reads and lists one entry per CDR3 protein. The sample has 300,000 to 350,000 distinct CDR3 sequences, almost 65% seen once; the top ten hold 6.5%. Sequencing was carried out using peripheral blood. The TCR comes from a man aged 35 to 55 with primary liver carcinoma and hepatitis B virus infection. The chain is built from TRBV11-2 and TRBJ1-6; D uncertain. The DNA for the CDR3 is TGTGCCAGCAGTTTTCTTCCGTATAATTCACCCCCCCACTTT. Translation gives CASSFLPYNSPPHF.